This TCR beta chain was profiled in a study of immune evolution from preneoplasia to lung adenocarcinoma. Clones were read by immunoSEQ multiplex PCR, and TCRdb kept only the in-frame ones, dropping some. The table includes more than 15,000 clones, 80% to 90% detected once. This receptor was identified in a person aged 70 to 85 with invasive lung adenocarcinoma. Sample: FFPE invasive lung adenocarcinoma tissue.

The CDR3 region has the DNA TGTGCCAGCACCCTCGGGACTAGCGGGAGTTCGGGTGAGCAGTTCTTC. Its translation is CASTLGTSGSSGEQFF. V usage is TRBV7-6 and J usage is TRBJ2-1; 14 bases fit TRBD2. Germline lookup yields CDR1 SGHVS and CDR2 FNYEAQ. V was clipped by 7 bases and J by 9 bases; unmatched bases: 11. The length of the CDR3 is 16 residues.